Below are 14 T cell receptor beta chains sequenced from a single sample in a study of T-cell reconstitution after alpha-beta-depleted transplantation in children. The library targeted TCRbeta and was prepared with unique molecular identifiers. Via MiXCR, TCRdb re-called the PCR reads, giving one row per CDR3 protein. The sample lists about 540,000 distinct CDR3 sequences; roughly 18% were seen once. The source was PBMCs from the stem cell graft donor, collected from the stem cell graft. These receptors were taken from a human donor who donated a stem cell graft to a child with acute lymphoblastic leukemia.

The chain recombines TRBV5-1 with TRBJ1-5; D uncertain. Trimming removed 4 bases at V and 3 bases at J, with 14 bases between. In germline, CDR1 is SGHRS, CDR2 YFSETQ. The CDR3 totals 15 residues. The chain's CDR3 is CASSADSGYNQPQHF. CDR3 DNA sequence: TGCGCCAGCAGCGCCGATTCGGGATACAATCAGCCCCAGCATTTT.

This clonotype was detected a few times. The rearrangement uses TRBV27 and TRBJ2-7; 7 positions agree with TRBD1. CDR1 is MNHEY and CDR2 is SMNVEV in the germline V gene (reference sequence). The CDR3 sequence is 15 residues long. The V gene end was trimmed by 6 bases and the J gene end by 2 bases; junction bases not matched to a gene: 10. The CDR3 protein is CASSFRDSQTYEQYF. The CDR3 DNA reads TGTGCCAGCAGCTTCCGGGACAGCCAGACCTACGAGCAGTACTTC.

The rearrangement uses TRBV15 and TRBJ2-1; 9 nucleotides match TRBD2. Trimming cost V 0 bases and J 4 bases; bases outside gene matches: 16. Germline values: CDR1 LNHNV, CDR2 YYDKDF (reference sequence). The CDR3 length is 20 residues. CDR3 loop: CATSREGASGKIIGYNEQFF. The CDR3 DNA follows: TGTGCCACCAGCAGAGAGGGTGCTAGCGGGAAAATAATTGGGTACAATGAGCAGTTCTTC.

This clonotype was recorded a few times. This chain links TRBV6-1 with TRBJ2-7; TRBD1 might be the D (6 bases). V lost 5 bases, J lost 1 base, and 15 bases lay in between. The germline V gene encodes CDR1 MNHNS and CDR2 SASEGT. The CDR3 spans 15 residues. The CDR3 DNA reads TGTGCCAGCAGTAGTCCGGACAGAGGATCCTACGAGCAGTACTTC. This encodes CASSSPDRGSYEQYF.

This chain joins TRBV21-1 and TRBJ2-4; TRBD2, as called in the table, went unchecked against the DNA. TRBV21-1 constitutes a pseudogene. The CDR3 runs 13 residues. CDR3 sequence: CASSILGAHIQYF. The CDR3, as DNA: TGTGCCAGCAGCATCCTCGGGGCCCACATTCAGTACTTC.

For the CDR3, the DNA is TGTGCCAGCAGTTTCCGTTTGTGGGCAGGGGTGGAGACCCAGTACTTC. This encodes CASSFRLWAGVETQYF. V is TRBV12-3 or TRBV12-4 and J is TRBJ2-5, with D maybe TRBD1 (6 bases). The CDR3 length is 16 residues. V was trimmed by 3 bases and J by 5 bases, leaving 19 bases between them.

In its sample, this clonotype was seen a few times. Here the CDR3 reads CASKAGSSLGDTQYF. In DNA form, the CDR3 reads TGTGCCAGCAAGGCAGGGTCGAGTTTAGGAGATACGCAGTATTTT. The V gene is TRBV6-1, the J gene TRBJ2-3; possible D gene TRBD1, 5 bases. The V and J ends lost 7 bases and 5 bases respectively, with 19 bases between them. Germline V gives CDR1 MNHNS, CDR2 SASEGT. The CDR3 is 15 residues long.

In nucleotides, the CDR3 is TGCGCCAGCAGCCGATTGGGCCCTAGCACAGATACGCAGTATTTT. Encoded protein: CASSRLGPSTDTQYF. This chain uses TRBV4-1 with TRBJ2-3; D is uncertain. This CDR3 comprises 15 residues. Germline V lookup: CDR1 MGHRA, CDR2 YSYEKL. The germline V and J ends were trimmed by 4 bases and 0 bases, with 11 bases remaining between them.

This clonotype was counted a few times. The V call is TRBV18, the J call TRBJ1-1; a weak D match, TRBD1 (6 bases). CDR3 length equals 13 residues. V lost 8 bases, J lost 0 bases, and 10 bases lay in between. Germline CDR1 is KGHSH and CDR2 is LQKENI. CDR3 DNA: TGTGCCAGCCTGCAGGGGATGAACACTGAAGCTTTCTTT. It codes for CASLQGMNTEAFF.

This clonotype was counted a few times. This rearrangement joins TRBV27 to TRBJ1-5, with D possibly being TRBD1 (5 bases). Germline CDR1 reads MNHEY; CDR2 reads SMNVEV (reference sequence). The CDR3 is 16 residues long. The V and J ends lost 0 bases and 0 bases respectively, with 9 bases between them. CDR3 region: CASSLSHRGSNQPQHF. The CDR3 DNA reads as TGTGCCAGCAGTTTATCGCATAGGGGTAGCAATCAGCCCCAGCATTTT.

This clonotype occurred a few times. The chain links TRBV6-1 to TRBJ2-7; 7 bases fit TRBD2. Germline trimming cut 7 bases from V and 1 base from J; bases unmatched to any gene: 7. This CDR3 region has 14 residues. The germline V gene encodes CDR1 MNHNS and CDR2 SASEGT. The CDR3 bases are TGTGCCAGCACCAGAGCGGGACGATCCTACGAGCAGTACTTC. Translated: CASTRAGRSYEQYF.

The sample holds a few counts of this clonotype. This chain uses TRBV29-1 with TRBJ2-3; TRBD2 agrees at 7 bases. After removal of 6 bases from V and 5 bases from J, the junction contained 11 bases not matched to a gene. CDR1 and CDR2 (germline): SQVTM, ANQGSEA. The CDR3 consists of 14 residues. The CDR3 loop reads CSVGPSGMGDTQYF. The CDR3 DNA reads as TGCAGCGTGGGTCCAAGCGGGATGGGAGATACGCAGTATTTT.

The chain combines TRBV29-1 with TRBJ1-5; D is ambiguous. The length of the CDR3 is 13 residues. Germline V gene data show CDR1 as SQVTM and CDR2 as ANQGSEA. The V gene lost 6 bases and the J gene lost 2 bases, with 11 bases spanning the gap. CDR3 amino acids: CSVGDNRNQPQHF. As DNA, the CDR3 is TGCAGCGTAGGAGACAATCGCAATCAGCCCCAGCATTTT.

This clonotype was observed a handful of times. V is TRBV29-1 and J is TRBJ2-7, with D perhaps matching TRBD1 (5 bases). The CDR3 has 13 amino acids. The V end lost 6 bases, the J end lost 2 bases, and 14 bases lay between the germline ends. Germline V gives CDR1 SQVTM, CDR2 ANQGSEA. CDR3 protein: CSVADRLTYEQYF. The CDR3 DNA is TGCAGCGTGGCCGACAGACTCACCTACGAGCAGTACTTC.